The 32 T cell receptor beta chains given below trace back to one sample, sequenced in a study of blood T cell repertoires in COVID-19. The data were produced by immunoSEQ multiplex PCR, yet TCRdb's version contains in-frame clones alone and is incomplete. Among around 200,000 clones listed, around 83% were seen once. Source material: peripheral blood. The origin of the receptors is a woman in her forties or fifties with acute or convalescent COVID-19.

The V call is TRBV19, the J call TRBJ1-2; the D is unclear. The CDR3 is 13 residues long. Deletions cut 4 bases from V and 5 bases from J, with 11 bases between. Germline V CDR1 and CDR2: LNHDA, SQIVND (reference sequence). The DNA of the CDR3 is TGTGCCAGTAGTACCGGGAGTCAATATGGCTACACCTTC. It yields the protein CASSTGSQYGYTF.

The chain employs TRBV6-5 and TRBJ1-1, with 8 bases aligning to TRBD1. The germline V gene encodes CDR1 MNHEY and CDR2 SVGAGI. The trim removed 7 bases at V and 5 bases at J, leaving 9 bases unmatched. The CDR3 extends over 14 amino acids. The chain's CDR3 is CASTSQGERTEAFF. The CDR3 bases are TGTGCCAGCACCTCACAGGGGGAACGGACTGAAGCTTTCTTT.

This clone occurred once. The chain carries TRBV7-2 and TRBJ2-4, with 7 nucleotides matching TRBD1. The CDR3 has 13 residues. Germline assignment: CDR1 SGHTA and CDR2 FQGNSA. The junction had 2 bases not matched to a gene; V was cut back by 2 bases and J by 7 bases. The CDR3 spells CASSLLQGNIQYF. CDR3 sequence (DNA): TGTGCCAGCAGCTTATTACAGGGGAACATTCAGTACTTC. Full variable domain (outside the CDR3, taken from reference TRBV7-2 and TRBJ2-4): GAGVSQSPSNKVTEKGKDVELRCDPISGHTALYWYRQSLGQGLEFLIYFQGNSAPDKSGLPSDRFSAERTGGSVSTLTIQRTQQEDSAVYLCASSLLQGNIQYFGAGTRLSVL.

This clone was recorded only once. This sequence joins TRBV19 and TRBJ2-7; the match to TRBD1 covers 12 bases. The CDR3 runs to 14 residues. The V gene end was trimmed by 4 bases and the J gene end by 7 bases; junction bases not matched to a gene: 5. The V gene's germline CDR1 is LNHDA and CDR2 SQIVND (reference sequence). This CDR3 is CASSRGQGAREQYF. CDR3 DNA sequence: TGTGCCAGTAGTAGGGGACAGGGGGCGAGGGAGCAGTACTTC.

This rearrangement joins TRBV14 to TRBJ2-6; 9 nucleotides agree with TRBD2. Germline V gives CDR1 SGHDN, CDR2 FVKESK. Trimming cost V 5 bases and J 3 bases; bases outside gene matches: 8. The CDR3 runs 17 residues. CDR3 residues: CASSSIAGVGGANVLTF. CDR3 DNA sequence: TGTGCCAGCAGCTCTATAGCGGGAGTAGGTGGGGCCAACGTCCTGACTTTC. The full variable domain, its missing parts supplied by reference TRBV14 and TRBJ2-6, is EAGVTQFPSHSVIEKGQTVTLRCDPISGHDNLYWYRRVMGKEIKFLLHFVKESKQDESGMPNNRFLAERTGGTYSTLKVQPAELEDSGVYFCASSSIAGVGGANVLTFGAGSRLTVL.

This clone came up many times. CDR3 DNA: TGTGCCAGCAGCTTAGATCGGTTAGCGGGAGAGGCCGGGGAGCTGTTTTTT. It yields the protein CASSLDRLAGEAGELFF. The chain links TRBV11-2 to TRBJ2-2; 9 positions match TRBD2. Germline V gene sequence: CDR1 SGHAT, CDR2 FQNNGV. CDR3 size: 17 residues. The trim removed 0 bases at V and 6 bases at J, leaving 8 bases unmatched.

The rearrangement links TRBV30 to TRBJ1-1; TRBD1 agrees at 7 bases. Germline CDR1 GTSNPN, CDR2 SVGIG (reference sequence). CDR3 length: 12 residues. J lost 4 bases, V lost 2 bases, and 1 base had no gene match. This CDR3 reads CAWSRDSTEAFF. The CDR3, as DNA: TGTGCCTGGAGTCGGGACAGCACTGAAGCTTTCTTT.

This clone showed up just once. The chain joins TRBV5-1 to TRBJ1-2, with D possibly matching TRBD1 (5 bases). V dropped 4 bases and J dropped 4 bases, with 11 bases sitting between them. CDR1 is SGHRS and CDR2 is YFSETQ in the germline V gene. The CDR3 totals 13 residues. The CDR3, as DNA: TGCGCCAGCAGCACCGACGGGGGCTATGGCTACACCTTC. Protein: CASSTDGGYGYTF.

The CDR3 region has the DNA TGTGCCAGCAGTAACAGCCCTTACAATCAGCCCCAGCATTTT. Its translation: CASSNSPYNQPQHF. The rearrangement links TRBV28 to TRBJ1-5; D gene uncertain. Germline V CDR1 and CDR2: MDHEN, SYDVKM. V was clipped by 5 bases and J by 3 bases, with 11 bases between them. The CDR3 has 14 residues. The variable domain in full, completed from reference TRBV28 and TRBJ1-5, reads DVKVTQSSRYLVKRTGEKVFLECVQDMDHENMFWYRQDPGLGLRLIYFSYDVKMKEKGDIPEGYSVSREKKERFSLILESASTNQTSMYLCASSNSPYNQPQHFGDGTRLSIL.

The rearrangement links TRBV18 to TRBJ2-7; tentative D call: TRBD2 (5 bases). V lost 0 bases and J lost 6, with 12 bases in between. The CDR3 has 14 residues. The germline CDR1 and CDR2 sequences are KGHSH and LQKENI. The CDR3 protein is CASSPPVGDIEQYF. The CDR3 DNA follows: TGTGCCAGCTCACCACCGGTGGGAGATATCGAGCAGTACTTC.

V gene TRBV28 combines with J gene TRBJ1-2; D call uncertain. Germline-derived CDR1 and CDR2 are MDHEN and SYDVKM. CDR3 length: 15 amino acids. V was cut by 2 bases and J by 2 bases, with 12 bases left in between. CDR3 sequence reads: CASSLPPVLNYGYTF. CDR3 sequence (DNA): TGTGCCAGCAGTTTACCCCCGGTACTAAACTATGGCTACACCTTC.

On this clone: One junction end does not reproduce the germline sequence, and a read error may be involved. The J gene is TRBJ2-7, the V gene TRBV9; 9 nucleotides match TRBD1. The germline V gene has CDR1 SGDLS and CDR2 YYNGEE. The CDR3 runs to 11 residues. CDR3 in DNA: TGTGCCAGCATCGCCAGGGACAGGGAGTTATTC. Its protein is CASIARDRELF.

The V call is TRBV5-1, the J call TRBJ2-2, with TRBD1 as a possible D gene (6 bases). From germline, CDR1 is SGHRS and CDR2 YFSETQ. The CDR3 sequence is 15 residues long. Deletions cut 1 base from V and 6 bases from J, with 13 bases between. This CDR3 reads CASSLPQGIPGELFF. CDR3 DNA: TGCGCCAGCAGCTTGCCTCAGGGGATCCCCGGGGAGCTGTTTTTT.

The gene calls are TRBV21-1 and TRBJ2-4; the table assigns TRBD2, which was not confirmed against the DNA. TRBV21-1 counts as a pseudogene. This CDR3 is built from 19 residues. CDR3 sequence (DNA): TGTGCCAGCAGCAAAGCGCCTCGGGGTATGAGAATAGCCAAAAACATTCAGTACTTC. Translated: CASSKAPRGMRIAKNIQYF.

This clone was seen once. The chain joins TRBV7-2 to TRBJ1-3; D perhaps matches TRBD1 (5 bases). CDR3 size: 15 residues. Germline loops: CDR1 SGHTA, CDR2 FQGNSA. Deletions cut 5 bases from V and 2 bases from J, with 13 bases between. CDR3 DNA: TGTGCCAGCAGCCAATCGGGGGTCCCTGGAAACACCATATATTTT. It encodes CASSQSGVPGNTIYF. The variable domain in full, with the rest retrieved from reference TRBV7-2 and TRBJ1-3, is GAGVSQSPSNKVTEKGKDVELRCDPISGHTALYWYRQSLGQGLEFLIYFQGNSAPDKSGLPSDRFSAERTGGSVSTLTIQRTQQEDSAVYLCASSQSGVPGNTIYFGEGSWLTVV.

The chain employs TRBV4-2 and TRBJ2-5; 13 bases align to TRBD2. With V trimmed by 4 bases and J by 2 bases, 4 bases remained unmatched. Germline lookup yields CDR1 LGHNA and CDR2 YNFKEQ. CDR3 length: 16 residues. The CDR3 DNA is TGTGCCAGCAGCCCCGGGACTAGCGGGACGCAAGAGACCCAGTACTTC. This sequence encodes CASSPGTSGTQETQYF.

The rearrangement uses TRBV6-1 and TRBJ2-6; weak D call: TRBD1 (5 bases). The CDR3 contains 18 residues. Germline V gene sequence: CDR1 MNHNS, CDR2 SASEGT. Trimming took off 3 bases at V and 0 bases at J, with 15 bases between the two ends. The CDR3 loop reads CASSDQGHTISGANVLTF. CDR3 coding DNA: TGTGCCAGCAGTGATCAAGGACATACCATCTCTGGGGCCAACGTCCTGACTTTC.

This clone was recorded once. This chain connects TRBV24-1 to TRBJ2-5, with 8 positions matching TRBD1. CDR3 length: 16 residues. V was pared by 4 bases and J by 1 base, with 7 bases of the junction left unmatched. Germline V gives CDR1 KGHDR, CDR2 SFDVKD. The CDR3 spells CATSDTRQGSQETQYF. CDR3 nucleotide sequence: TGTGCCACCAGTGACACAAGACAGGGGAGCCAAGAGACCCAGTACTTC.

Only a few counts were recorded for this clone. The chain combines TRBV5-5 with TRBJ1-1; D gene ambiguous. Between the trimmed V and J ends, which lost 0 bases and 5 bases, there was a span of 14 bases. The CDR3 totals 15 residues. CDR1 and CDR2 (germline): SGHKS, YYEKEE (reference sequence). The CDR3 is CASSLGGGRDTEAFF. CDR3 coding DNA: TGTGCCAGCAGCTTGGGGGGAGGAAGAGATACTGAAGCTTTCTTT.

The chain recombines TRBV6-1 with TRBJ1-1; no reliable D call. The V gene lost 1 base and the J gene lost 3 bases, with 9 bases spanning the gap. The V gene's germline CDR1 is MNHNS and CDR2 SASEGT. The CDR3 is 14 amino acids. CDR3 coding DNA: TGTGCCAGCAGTGAAGACGGGGATGACACTGAAGCTTTCTTT. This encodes CASSEDGDDTEAFF.

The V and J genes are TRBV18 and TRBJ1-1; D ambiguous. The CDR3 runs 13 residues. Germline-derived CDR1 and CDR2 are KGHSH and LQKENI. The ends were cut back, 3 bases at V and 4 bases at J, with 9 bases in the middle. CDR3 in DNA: TGTGCCAGCTCACCTTCTTCGGGCACTGAAGCTTTCTTT. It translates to CASSPSSGTEAFF.

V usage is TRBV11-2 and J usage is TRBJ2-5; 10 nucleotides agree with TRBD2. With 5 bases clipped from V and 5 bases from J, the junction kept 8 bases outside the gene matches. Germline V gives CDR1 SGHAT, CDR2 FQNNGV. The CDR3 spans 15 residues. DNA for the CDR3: TGTGCCAGCAGCACCAGCCTAGCGGGAGCTGAGACCCAGTACTTC. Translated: CASSTSLAGAETQYF.

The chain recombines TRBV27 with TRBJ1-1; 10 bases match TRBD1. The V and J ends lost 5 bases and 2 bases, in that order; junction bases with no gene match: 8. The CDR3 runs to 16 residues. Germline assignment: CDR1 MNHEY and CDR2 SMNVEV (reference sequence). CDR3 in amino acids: CASSPGQGGSNTEAFF. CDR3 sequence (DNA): TGTGCCAGCAGTCCCGGACAGGGGGGGTCAAACACTGAAGCTTTCTTT.

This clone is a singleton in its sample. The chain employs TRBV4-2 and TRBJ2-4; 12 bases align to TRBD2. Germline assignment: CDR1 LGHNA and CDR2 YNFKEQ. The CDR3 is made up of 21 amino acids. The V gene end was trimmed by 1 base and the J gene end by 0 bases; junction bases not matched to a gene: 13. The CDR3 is CASSQATLAGGGGVAKNIQYF. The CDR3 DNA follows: TGTGCCAGCAGCCAAGCGACACTAGCGGGAGGTGGGGGTGTAGCCAAAAACATTCAGTACTTC.

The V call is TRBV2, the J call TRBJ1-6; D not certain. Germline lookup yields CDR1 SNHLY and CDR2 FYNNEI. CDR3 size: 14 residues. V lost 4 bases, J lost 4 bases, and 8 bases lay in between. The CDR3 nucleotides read TGTGCCAGCAGTGGGGCAGTTTATAATTCACCCCTCCACTTT. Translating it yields CASSGAVYNSPLHF.

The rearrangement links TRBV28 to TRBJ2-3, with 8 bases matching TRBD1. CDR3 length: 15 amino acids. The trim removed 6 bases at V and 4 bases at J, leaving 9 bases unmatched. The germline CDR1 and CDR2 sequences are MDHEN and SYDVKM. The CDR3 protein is CASSQGGQEADTQYF. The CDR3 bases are TGTGCCAGCAGCCAGGGGGGACAGGAGGCAGATACGCAGTATTTT.

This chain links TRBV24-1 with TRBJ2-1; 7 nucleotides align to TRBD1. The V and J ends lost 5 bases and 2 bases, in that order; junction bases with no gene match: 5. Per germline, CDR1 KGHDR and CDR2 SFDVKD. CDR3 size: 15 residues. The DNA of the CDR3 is TGTGCCACCAGTGCCTTACAGGGGACCTACAATGAGCAGTTCTTC. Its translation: CATSALQGTYNEQFF.

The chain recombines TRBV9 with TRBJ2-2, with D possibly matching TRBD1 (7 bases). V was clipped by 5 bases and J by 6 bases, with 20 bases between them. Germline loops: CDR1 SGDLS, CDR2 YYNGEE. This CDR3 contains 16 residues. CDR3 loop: CASRGGTALVAGELFF. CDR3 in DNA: TGTGCCAGCAGAGGGGGGACAGCCTTGGTCGCCGGGGAGCTGTTTTTT.

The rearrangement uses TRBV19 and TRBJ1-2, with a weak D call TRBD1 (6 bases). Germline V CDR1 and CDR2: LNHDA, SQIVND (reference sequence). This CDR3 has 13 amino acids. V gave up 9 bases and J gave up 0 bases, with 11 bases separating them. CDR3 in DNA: TGTGCCAGCTCCAGGGGTCCTAACTATGGCTACACCTTC. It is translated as CASSRGPNYGYTF.

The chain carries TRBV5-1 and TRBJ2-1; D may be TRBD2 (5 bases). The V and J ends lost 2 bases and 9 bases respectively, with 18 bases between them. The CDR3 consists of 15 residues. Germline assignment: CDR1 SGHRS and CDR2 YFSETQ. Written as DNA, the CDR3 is TGCGCCAGCAGCTTTCGGGAATCCTACCTCGGTGAGCAGTTCTTC. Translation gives CASSFRESYLGEQFF.

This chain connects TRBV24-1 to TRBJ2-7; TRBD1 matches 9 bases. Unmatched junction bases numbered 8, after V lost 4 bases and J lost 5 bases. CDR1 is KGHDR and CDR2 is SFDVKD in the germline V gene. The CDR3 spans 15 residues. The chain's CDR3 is CATSEYRDRDHEQYF. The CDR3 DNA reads TGTGCCACCAGTGAGTACCGGGACAGGGACCACGAGCAGTACTTC.

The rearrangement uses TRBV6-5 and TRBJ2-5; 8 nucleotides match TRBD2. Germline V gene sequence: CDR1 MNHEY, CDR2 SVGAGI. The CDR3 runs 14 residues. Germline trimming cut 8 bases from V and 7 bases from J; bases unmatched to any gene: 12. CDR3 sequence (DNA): TGTGCCAGCTCCGGCGGGGGGCCCCCCCGGACCCAGTACTTC. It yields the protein CASSGGGPPRTQYF.